Reported below is one T cell receptor beta chain. Assay used: immunoSEQ multiplex PCR; TCRdb lists only in-frame clones, some missing. There are tens of thousands of clones in the sample; over 90% occur only once, and roughly 0.25% lies in the top ten. The source of the sample is a study of technical replicates of blood from several donors. The trim removed 3 bases at V and 4 bases at J, leaving 0 bases unmatched. The CDR3 loop spans 13 amino acids. CDR1 is SGDLS, CDR2 YYNGEE, per germline. This sequence originates from a human donor in good health. The rearrangement uses TRBV9 and TRBJ2-3; TRBD1 aligns across 9 bases. The source material was T cells isolated from PBMCs. CDR3 in amino acids: CASSGTGADTQYF. In nucleotides, the CDR3 is TGTGCCAGCAGCGGGACAGGGGCAGATACGCAGTATTTT. The variable domain in full, with the rest retrieved from reference TRBV9 and TRBJ2-3, is DSGVTQTPKHLITATGQRVTLRCSPRSGDLSVYWYQQSLDQGLQFLIQYYNGEERAKGNILERFSAQQFPDLHSELNLSSLELGDSALYFCASSGTGADTQYFGPGTRLTVL.